The table lists the clone carrying this TCR beta chain with many counts. These data are taken from a study of T cell repertoires in cytomegalovirus infection. Each CDR3 protein gets one entry after TCRdb re-called the reads with MiXCR. This table holds about 300,000 distinct CDR3 sequences, about 9.1% found once. The sequence derives from a human donor in good health (CMV status not recorded). Some clones in this sample may be carry-over from other donors' samples. Sequences were obtained from PBMCs.

Written as DNA, the CDR3 is TGTGCCAGCAGTCCCGGGACTCAGAACACCGGGGAGCTGTTTTTT. It yields the protein CASSPGTQNTGELFF. The chain has TRBV5-4 and TRBJ2-2; possible D gene TRBD2, 6 bases. From germline, CDR1 is SGHNT and CDR2 YYREEE (reference sequence). Trimming took off 5 bases at V and 1 base at J, with 12 bases between the two ends. The CDR3 is 15 amino acids.